The 17 T cell receptor beta chains below were found in one sample sequenced in a study of CD8 T cells in ankylosing spondylitis. TCRdb reprocessed the 5' RACE reads with MiXCR, giving one entry per CDR3 protein. The data contain roughly 150,000 distinct CDR3 sequences, about a third of them singletons. The sample comprised synovial fluid, either unsorted or a sorted T cell fraction (not recorded which). These receptors came from a male donor with ankylosing spondylitis.

This clonotype was counted between two and nine times. The rearrangement links TRBV30 to TRBJ1-2; D is unresolved. The CDR3 extends over 11 amino acids. Between the trimmed V and J ends, which lost 4 bases and 5 bases, there was a span of 8 bases. Germline assignment: CDR1 GTSNPN and CDR2 SVGIG (reference sequence). The CDR3 nucleotides are TGTGCCTGGAAGGGTACATATGGCTACACCTTC. Its protein product is CAWKGTYGYTF.

V usage is TRBV20-1 and J usage is TRBJ1-1; D ambiguous. CDR1 and CDR2 from the germline V gene are DFQATT and SNEGSKA (reference sequence). There are 14 residues in the CDR3. The V end lost 3 bases, the J end lost 1 base, and 12 bases lay between the germline ends. CDR3 in amino acids: CSASRRHSNTEAFF. In DNA form, the CDR3 reads TGCAGTGCTAGTCGTCGACACTCGAACACTGAAGCTTTCTTT.

The V call is TRBV18, the J call TRBJ1-5, with 7 bases identical to TRBD1. CDR1 and CDR2 (germline): KGHSH, LQKENI. The ends lost 1 base at V and 4 bases at J; junction bases unmatched: 7. This CDR3 is built from 16 residues. The CDR3 spells CASSPLQGTVNQPQHF. CDR3 DNA sequence: TGTGCCAGCTCACCACTACAGGGGACGGTAAATCAGCCCCAGCATTTT.

This clonotype has just a few counts. The chain links TRBV7-9 to TRBJ2-5; D gene uncertain. V lost 3 bases and J lost 4, with 15 bases in between. The CDR3 length is 15 residues. Germline assignment: CDR1 SEHNR and CDR2 FQNEAQ (reference sequence). The CDR3: CASSFSRTGPETQYF. The DNA for the CDR3 is TGTGCCAGCAGCTTTTCCCGTACGGGTCCAGAGACCCAGTACTTC.

The chain carries TRBV6-2 or TRBV6-3 and TRBJ2-2, with D perhaps matching TRBD2 (5 bases). V was pared by 1 base and J by 3 bases, with 6 bases between. This CDR3 comprises 14 residues. Germline-derived CDR1 and CDR2 are MNHEY and SVGEGT. CDR3 amino acids: CASSYWTDTGELFF. The CDR3 region has the DNA TGTGCCAGCAGTTACTGGACTGACACCGGGGAGCTGTTTTTT.

The chain links TRBV2 to TRBJ2-6; D assignment may be TRBD1 or TRBD2 (5 bases each). The CDR3 is 19 residues long. V lost 4 bases and J 1 base, leaving 20 bases between the germline ends. Germline assignment: CDR1 SNHLY and CDR2 FYNNEI. CDR3 in amino acids: CASSGLRDASSSGANVLTF. DNA for the CDR3: TGTGCCAGCAGTGGGTTGAGGGACGCGAGTTCGTCTGGGGCCAACGTCCTGACTTTC.

This clonotype was counted at least ten times. The chain is built from TRBV7-9 and TRBJ2-7; no clear D. Trimming shortened V by 3 bases and J by 8 bases, and 11 bases separated the two germline ends. The germline gives CDR1 SEHNR, CDR2 FQNEAQ (reference sequence). The CDR3 runs to 12 residues. CDR3 protein: CASSFPSGKQYF. CDR3 DNA: TGTGCCAGCAGCTTCCCCTCCGGCAAGCAGTACTTC.

This clonotype is classed as medium-sized. The chain employs TRBV6-5 and TRBJ1-4; a weak D match, TRBD1 (6 bases). The V gene's germline CDR1 is MNHEY and CDR2 SVGAGI. The CDR3 sequence is 15 residues long. The ends were cut back, 11 bases at V and 8 bases at J, with 24 bases in the middle. The CDR3 spells CASSRDTRVVEKLFF. CDR3 coding DNA: TGTGCCTCCTCCCGGGACACTCGGGTTGTCGAAAAACTGTTTTTT.

This clonotype was counted a few times. The chain combines TRBV7-3 with TRBJ2-1, with TRBD2 matching over 7 bases. The CDR3 is 15 amino acids. Germline V gives CDR1 SGHTA, CDR2 FQGTGA. The V and J ends lost 5 bases and 0 bases, in that order; junction bases with no gene match: 4. Here the CDR3 reads CASSPREASYNEQFF. In nucleotides, the CDR3 is TGTGCCAGCAGCCCCCGGGAGGCCTCCTACAATGAGCAGTTCTTC.

This clonotype was detected once. The J gene is TRBJ1-2, the V gene TRBV3-1; unclear D gene. CDR3 size: 13 residues. Deletions cut 1 base from V and 1 base from J, with 4 bases between. Germline CDR1 LGHDT, CDR2 YNNKEL (reference sequence). Written as DNA, the CDR3 is TGTGCCAGCAGCCAAGGAGATAACTATGGCTACACCTTC. Encoded protein: CASSQGDNYGYTF.

In this sample, this clonotype turned up a few times. This chain joins TRBV20-1 and TRBJ2-3, with a tentative D call TRBD2 (6 bases). Trimming stripped 2 bases from V and 1 base from J, with 13 bases between. Germline CDR1 reads DFQATT; CDR2 reads SNEGSKA (reference sequence). The CDR3 runs to 15 residues. The CDR3 here is CSARNRDLGTDTQYF. CDR3 coding DNA: TGCAGTGCTAGAAACCGGGACTTGGGCACAGATACGCAGTATTTT.

This clonotype was picked up a small number of times. This sequence joins TRBV15 and TRBJ1-1; 10 positions agree with TRBD1. V gave up 3 bases and J gave up 7 bases; unmatched junction bases: 8. Germline CDR1 LNHNV, CDR2 YYDKDF (reference sequence). The CDR3 has 15 residues. DNA of the CDR3: TGTGCCACCAGCAGGGCCGGGACAGGGGCCCTTGAAGCTTTCTTT. It yields the protein CATSRAGTGALEAFF.

There are a few counts of this clonotype. The chain has TRBV11-2 and TRBJ1-1, with 7 bases identical to TRBD1. The CDR3 sequence is 14 residues long. Germline loops: CDR1 SGHAT, CDR2 FQNNGV. Unmatched junction bases numbered 11, after V lost 6 bases and J lost 7 bases. The CDR3 DNA follows: TGTGCCAGCAGACGTCAACAGGGGTCCGTTGAAGCTTTCTTT. This gives the protein CASRRQQGSVEAFF. Variable domain in full (rest from reference TRBV11-2 and TRBJ1-1): EAGVAQSPRYKIIEKRQSVAFWCNPISGHATLYWYQQILGQGPKLLIQFQNNGVVDDSQLPKDRFSAERLKGVDSTLKIQPAKLEDSAVYLCASRRQQGSVEAFFGQGTRLTVV.

The chain links TRBV5-1 to TRBJ1-6; TRBD1 matches at 10 bases. The CDR3 loop spans 15 amino acids. Looked up from germline, CDR1 is SGHRS and CDR2 is YFSETQ. V gave up 4 bases and J gave up 7 bases; unmatched junction bases: 5. DNA of the CDR3: TGCGCCAGCAGCATCCTGGACAGGGGGAATTCACCCCTCCACTTT. This translates into CASSILDRGNSPLHF.

The chain employs TRBV27 and TRBJ1-1; possible D gene TRBD1, 5 bases. Trimming removed 7 bases at V and 1 base at J, with 10 bases between. CDR3 size: 13 residues. Germline CDR1 and CDR2: MNHEY and SMNVEV (reference sequence). CDR3 sequence reads: CASKGIGNTEAFF. In DNA, the CDR3 is TGTGCCAGCAAGGGGATCGGGAACACTGAAGCTTTCTTT.

This clonotype has a count of ten or more. V is TRBV4-2 and J is TRBJ2-1; TRBD2 aligns across 7 bases. The length of the CDR3 is 16 residues. V was clipped by 0 bases and J by 2 bases; unmatched bases: 4. Germline V gene data show CDR1 as LGHNA and CDR2 as YNFKEQ. The CDR3 DNA sequence: TGTGCCAGCAGCCAAGAGACGGGAGGCCCCTACAATGAGCAGTTCTTC. It codes for CASSQETGGPYNEQFF.

This clonotype was seen at least ten times. The chain carries TRBV11-2 and TRBJ1-1; 7 bases match TRBD1. This CDR3 has 12 amino acids. Germline CDR1 is SGHAT and CDR2 is FQNNGV. J lost 8 bases, V lost 5 bases, and 5 bases had no gene match. CDR3 coding DNA: TGTGCCAGCAGCCACCCCAGGGGGGAAGCTTTCTTT. Translating gives CASSHPRGEAFF.